The clone carrying this T cell receptor (beta chain) was counted at least ten times. The antigen is undetermined. The CDR3 has 14 residues. Germline assignment: CDR1 SQVTM and CDR2 ANQGSEA. Deletions cut 4 bases from V and 2 bases from J, with 14 bases between. CD4 T cells were positively selected, then CD8 T cells from the CD4-negative fraction. Two oligonucleotides, mixed equimolar, formed the beta constant-region primer covering TRBC1 and TRBC2. An oligonucleotide with the SP2 primer and a 12-nucleotide UMI was ligated to the cDNA 3' end. From the UMI-ligation and nested PCR reads, TCRdb called clonotypes with MiXCR, one entry per CDR3 protein. The repertoire has about 90,000 distinct CDR3 sequences, 7% of them found once; the top ten carry 1.6%. The data were taken from a study of naive and memory T cell subsets. Study-level results: Diversity fell and Gini index rose from naive through CM, EM, EMRA. Clonotypes here are unpaired alpha or beta chain sequences.

The sample comprised central memory CD4+ T cells from blood. The chain has TRBV29-1 and TRBJ1-1; D ambiguous. This TCR derives from a human donor in good health. In DNA, the CDR3 is TGCAGCGTTGGTTTTGGTGGCGAAAACACTGAAGCTTTCTTT. It encodes CSVGFGGENTEAFF. Supplemented by reference TRBV29-1 and TRBJ1-1, the full variable domain reads SAVISQKPSRDICQRGTSLTIQCQVDSQVTMMFWYRQQPGQSLTLIATANQGSEATYESGFVIDKFPISRPNLTFSTLTVSNMSPEDSSIYLCSVGFGGENTEAFFGQGTRLTVV.